This is a list of T cell receptor beta chains from one sample in a study of T-cell reconstitution after alpha-beta-depleted transplantation in children. TCRdb ran MiXCR on the PCR reads and lists one entry per CDR3 protein. The table shows about a million distinct CDR3 sequences, with about 26% occurring only once. This sample comprised PBMCs, mostly from graft donor cells, obtained 360 days after TCRalphabeta/CD19-depleted stem cell transplant. These receptor sequences come from a boy under two years old who had a stem cell transplant for SCID, so the T cells may come from the graft donor. Each CDR3 is given with its conserved first and last residue. The D gene is left open where the match is weak. Clone size is not always given. Where it is, it says once, few, many or a class for expanded clones.

>-|TRBD1|TRBJ2-6|TRBV4-3|19
TGCGCCAGCAGCCACCACCGGGACAGGGACATATTTGGGGCCAACGTCCTGACTTTC
CASSHHRDRDIFGANVLTF
>-|TRBD2|TRBJ2-1|TRBV4-1|15
TGCGCCAGCAGCCAAGGACTAGCGGGGTGGTATGAGCAGTTCTTC
CASSQGLAGWYEQFF
>-|TRBD1|TRBJ2-1|TRBV7-9|14
TGTGCCAGCAGCTTGACAGGGATCCACAATGAGCAGTTCTTC
CASSLTGIHNEQFF
>many|-|TRBJ2-7|TRBV12-3/TRBV12-4|14
TGTGCCAGCAGTTTAGGTTCGCGGGGAGGCGAGCAGTACTTC
CASSLGSRGGEQYF
>-|-|TRBJ2-1|TRBV3-1|13
TGTGCCAGCAGCCAAGATATCGGGACAGAGCAGTTCTTC
CASSQDIGTEQFF
>-|-|TRBJ2-5|TRBV2|14
TGTGCCAGCAGTGAAGCGGGGGTCGTCACTTTTCAGTACTTC
CASSEAGVVTFQYF
>few|-|TRBJ1-5|TRBV12-3/TRBV12-4|15
TGTGCCAGCCTCCAGGAGGCAAGGGGCAATCAGCCCCAGCATTTT
CASLQEARGNQPQHF
>-|TRBD2|TRBJ2-5|TRBV7-2|17
TGTGCCAGCAGCTTTTGGCTAGCGGGGGCCCCACAAGAGACCCAGTACTTC
CASSFWLAGAPQETQYF
>few|-|TRBJ1-2|TRBV30|13
TGTGCCTGGAGTGTTGGTAGGGACTATGGCTACACCTTC
CAWSVGRDYGYTF
>-|-|TRBJ1-2|TRBV12-3/TRBV12-4|13
TGTGCCAGCAGTTTACGGGCAGGGGTTGGCTACACCTTC
CASSLRAGVGYTF
>-|-|TRBJ2-4|TRBV27|17
TGTGCCAGCCGCAAACGAAAAAGGGGTCTGGCCAAAAACATTCAGTACTTC
CASRKRKRGLAKNIQYF
>once|TRBD1|TRBJ1-1|TRBV5-1|18
TGCGCCAGCAGCCCTCGGGGGCCCTCACAGGGGGGGGCCACTGAAGCTTTCTTT
CASSPRGPSQGGATEAFF
>few|-|TRBJ1-1|TRBV5-1|13
TGCGCCAGCAATAAGGATACGAACACTGAAGCTTTCTTT
CASNKDTNTEAFF
>-|-|TRBJ2-2|TRBV29-1|14
TGCAGCGTTGGGCAGGGGCTCTTAACCGGGGAGCTGTTTTTT
CSVGQGLLTGELFF
>few|TRBD1|TRBJ2-5|TRBV3-1|16
TGTGCCAGCAGCCAAGATAGGGACAGGGTAAAAGAGACCCAGTACTTC
CASSQDRDRVKETQYF
>-|-|TRBJ2-1|TRBV10-2|16
TGCGCCAGCAGTGATTTCAGGTTGAGCTCCTACAATGAGCAGTTCTTC
CASSDFRLSSYNEQFF
>-|-|TRBJ2-1|TRBV24-1|15
TGTGCCACCAGTGATTTTAGGAACAACTACAATGAGCAGTTCTTC
CATSDFRNNYNEQFF
>many|TRBD2|TRBJ2-3|TRBV15|15
TGTGCCACCAGCAGTGGGCTAGCGGGGCCAGATACGCAGTATTTT
CATSSGLAGPDTQYF
>few|-|TRBJ2-1|TRBV6-5|17
TGTGCCAGCAGTTACCTCTCCAGGGCCGACGCCTACAATGAGCAGTTCTTC
CASSYLSRADAYNEQFF
>once|-|TRBJ2-1|TRBV4-1|13
TGCGCCAGCAGCCAAGAATTCGGGGGTGAGCAGTTCTTC
CASSQEFGGEQFF
>few|TRBD2|TRBJ2-7|TRBV9|14
TGTGCCAGCAGCGTATCCGGGGGGAAGGACGAGCAGTACTTC
CASSVSGGKDEQYF
>-|TRBD2|TRBJ2-5|TRBV12-3/TRBV12-4|17
TGTGCCAGCAGCCTTCTCCTGGTAGCGGGGTACCAAGAGACCCAGTACTTC
CASSLLLVAGYQETQYF
>-|-|TRBJ2-5|TRBV20-1|13
TGCAGTGCTAGCATCGGGGAGGAAGAGACCCAGTACTTC
CSASIGEEETQYF
>-|-|TRBJ2-7|TRBV2|11
TGTGCCAGCCAGCGAATCTACGAGCAGTACTTC
CASQRIYEQYF
>few|-|TRBJ1-1|TRBV3-1|17
TGTGCCAGCAGCCCCCAGGGCAGGGGCCCTGTGGGCACTGAAGCTTTCTTT
CASSPQGRGPVGTEAFF
>-|TRBD1|TRBJ1-1|TRBV5-1|15
TGCGCCAGCAGCTTGAGGACAGGGATCGACACTGAAGCTTTCTTT
CASSLRTGIDTEAFF